This TCR beta chain was captured by sequencing in a study of PD-L1 blockade in urothelial cancer. Trimming at V came to 6 bases and at J to 6 bases, leaving 8 bases not matched to a gene. CDR1 is SNHLY, CDR2 FYNNEI, per germline. The CDR3 extends over 14 amino acids. Only in-frame clones appear in the TCRdb table, and some are missing; sequencing was by immunoSEQ multiplex PCR. The profile shows about 26,000 clones, 65% to 90% of them singletons. The V gene is TRBV2, the J gene TRBJ2-4; TRBD1 aligns across 7 bases. The material sequenced was PBMCs, taken around atezolizumab (anti-PD-L1) treatment. The receptor was isolated from a man in his sixties with urothelial cancer. CDR3 sequence reads: CASRAQGPANIQYF. The CDR3 region has the DNA TGTGCCAGCAGGGCACAGGGGCCTGCAAACATTCAGTACTTC.